Shown below are 24 T cell receptor beta chains from a single sample sequenced in a study of early T cells in non-severe SARS-CoV-2 infection (dated by TCRdb to the early 2020s). The receptor library was made with 5' RACE. Sequencing instrument: NextSeq 500. Using fastp at Q25 and MiXCR, TCRdb reprocessed the public reads and kept productive beta chains. Entries that share a CDR3 protein sequence are merged under the most common genes and DNA. This sample lists about 50,000 distinct CDR3 sequences; under 7% were detected once. About 2.7% of the sample lies in the top ten. The starting material was whole blood, obtained at baseline. Receptor source: an adult who was a healthcare worker with PCR-confirmed SARS-CoV-2 infection or an uninfected control (not recorded which).

A few counts support this clonotype. The rearrangement uses TRBV12-3 or TRBV12-4 and TRBJ2-3, with 9 bases matching TRBD1. CDR3 length equals 16 residues. J lost 2 bases, V lost 4 bases, and 7 bases had no gene match. CDR3 DNA sequence: TGTGCCAGCAGTTCAGCCGGGACAGGGTACACAGATACGCAGTATTTT. This gives the protein CASSSAGTGYTDTQYF.

This clonotype came up a few times. V and J are TRBV29-1 and TRBJ2-2; D possibly corresponds to TRBD2 (6 bases). The ends were cut back, 3 bases at V and 4 bases at J, with 9 bases in the middle. Germline V gene data show CDR1 as SQVTM and CDR2 as ANQGSEA. The CDR3 spans 13 residues. The CDR3 nucleotides read TGCAGCGTTGAGCTCGGGAGCACCGGGGAGCTGTTTTTT. The encoded protein is CSVELGSTGELFF.

This clonotype came up many times. The CDR3 protein is CATSGTSGKSETGEQYF. In DNA, the CDR3 is TGCGCCACCTCCGGGACTAGCGGGAAAAGCGAGACGGGCGAGCAGTACTTC. This chain uses TRBV5-1 with TRBJ2-7; 13 bases map to TRBD2. The junction had 18 bases not matched to a gene; V was cut back by 9 bases and J by 6 bases. Germline V gene lookup returns CDR1 SGHRS and CDR2 YFSETQ. This CDR3 spans 17 amino acids. Full variable domain (remainder filled in from reference TRBV5-1 and TRBJ2-7): KAGVTQTPRYLIKTRGQQVTLSCSPISGHRSVSWYQQTPGQGLQFLFEYFSETQRNKGNFPGRFSGRQFSNSRSEMNVSTLELGDSALYLCATSGTSGKSETGEQYFGPGTRLTVT.

This clonotype was seen a few times. This chain uses TRBV10-2 with TRBJ1-2, with D uncertain. The CDR3 loop spans 16 amino acids. The V and J ends lost 2 bases and 3 bases respectively, with 16 bases between them. CDR1 WSHSY and CDR2 SAAADI come from the germline V gene. CDR3 bases: TGCGCCAGCAGTGAGAGTGGGATCGACGGAGACTATGGCTACACCTTC. Its translation: CASSESGIDGDYGYTF.

The chain carries TRBV7-8 and TRBJ2-1; D tentatively fits TRBD1 or TRBD2 (5 bases each). V shed 2 bases and J shed 0 bases, with 14 bases lying between them. CDR3 length: 17 amino acids. From germline, CDR1 is SGHVS and CDR2 FQNEAQ. The CDR3 DNA follows: TGTGCCAGCAGCTTACGTTGGGGGTCCGACTCCTACAATGAGCAGTTCTTC. Translated: CASSLRWGSDSYNEQFF.

This clonotype has a handful of counts. The genes are TRBV6-2 or TRBV6-3 and TRBJ2-3, with TRBD2 matching over 9 bases. The V gene's germline CDR1 is MNHEY and CDR2 SVGEGT. J gave up 3 bases and V 6 bases, and 7 bases lay outside the gene matches. CDR3 length: 15 amino acids. The CDR3 loop reads CASSGGGAVTDTQYF. In DNA, the CDR3 is TGTGCCAGCAGCGGCGGGGGGGCTGTTACAGATACGCAGTATTTT.

There are many counts of this clonotype. The chain recombines TRBV10-1 with TRBJ2-1; TRBD1 might be the D (6 bases). Per germline, CDR1 WNHNN and CDR2 SYGVQD (reference sequence). The V end lost 0 bases, the J end lost 5 bases, and 14 bases lay between the germline ends. This CDR3 comprises 16 residues. The CDR3 sequence: CASSESTRGSHNEQFF. The CDR3, as DNA: TGCGCCAGCAGTGAGTCGACGAGGGGGAGTCACAATGAGCAGTTCTTC.

This clonotype was counted ten times or more. The chain couples TRBV20-1 to TRBJ2-5; possibly TRBD1 or TRBD2 for D (5 bases each). V gave up 6 bases and J gave up 1 base, with 9 bases separating them. Germline V CDR1 and CDR2: DFQATT, SNEGSKA (reference sequence). The CDR3 spans 12 residues. This CDR3 is CSASGAQETQYF. CDR3 nucleotides: TGCAGTGCCTCCGGGGCCCAAGAGACCCAGTACTTC.

This clonotype was counted many times. The chain employs TRBV18 and TRBJ1-2; unclear D gene. This CDR3 has 12 residues. Germline assignment: CDR1 KGHSH and CDR2 LQKENI. V lost 2 bases to trimming and J lost 4 bases, with 5 bases between them. The DNA of the CDR3 is TGTGCCAGCTCACCAGCTATCTATGGCTACACCTTC. Encoded protein: CASSPAIYGYTF. Supplemented by reference TRBV18 and TRBJ1-2, the full variable domain reads NAGVMQNPRHLVRRRGQEARLRCSPMKGHSHVYWYRQLPEEGLKFMVYLQKENIIDESGMPKERFSAEFPKEGPSILRIQQVVRGDSAAYFCASSPAIYGYTFGSGTRLTVV.

In this sample, this clonotype turned up many times. The chain's CDR3 is CAWSHDRAGEKLFF. Written as DNA, the CDR3 is TGTGCCTGGAGTCACGACAGGGCAGGTGAAAAACTGTTTTTT. This chain links TRBV30 with TRBJ1-4; 7 positions agree with TRBD1. V lost 2 bases to trimming and J lost 7 bases; unmatched junction nucleotides: 7. The CDR3 is 14 residues long. Germline V gene lookup returns CDR1 GTSNPN and CDR2 SVGIG (reference sequence).

This chain joins TRBV27 and TRBJ1-2; D is undetermined. V was pared by 2 bases and J by 2 bases, with 12 bases between. Germline lookup yields CDR1 MNHEY and CDR2 SMNVEV (reference sequence). CDR3 length: 15 amino acids. CDR3 in DNA: TGTGCCAGCAGTTTAAGAGTAGGCTCCAACTATGGCTACACCTTC. Translation: CASSLRVGSNYGYTF.

With respect to this clonotype: Just one base apart from a much larger clone, this may be a read error. This chain links TRBV7-8 with TRBJ2-2; no definite D call. The V end lost 3 bases, the J end lost 5 bases, and 19 bases lay between the germline ends. The CDR3 is 17 residues long. From germline, CDR1 is SGHVS and CDR2 FQNEAQ. DNA for the CDR3: TGTGCCAGCAGCTTTCGGCCGCAGGTGGCCGGAACCGGGGAGCTGTTTTTT. Translating it yields CASSFRPQVAGTGELFF.

The rearrangement links TRBV29-1 to TRBJ2-5; TRBD2 agrees at 8 bases. The CDR3 sequence is 15 residues long. CDR1 and CDR2 (germline): SQVTM, ANQGSEA. Trimming removed 1 base from V and 2 bases from J; junction bases left unmatched: 6. CDR3 region: CSVEAGGARQETQYF. As DNA, the CDR3 is TGCAGCGTTGAAGCGGGAGGGGCTCGACAAGAGACCCAGTACTTC.

At least ten counts were recorded for this clonotype. The CDR3: CSASPPRQGDYGYTF. In nucleotides, the CDR3 is TGCAGTGCTAGTCCCCCCCGACAGGGCGACTATGGCTACACCTTC. The chain recombines TRBV20-1 with TRBJ1-2; 7 bases fit TRBD1. Germline trimming cut 3 bases from V and 3 bases from J; bases unmatched to any gene: 10. CDR1 is DFQATT, CDR2 SNEGSKA, per germline (reference sequence). This CDR3 is built from 15 residues.

At least ten counts were recorded for this clonotype. The gene calls are TRBV15 and TRBJ2-1; perhaps TRBD2 as D (5 bases). This CDR3 has 16 residues. Per germline, CDR1 LNHNV and CDR2 YYDKDF (reference sequence). V was cut by 1 base and J by 0 bases, with 10 bases left in between. This CDR3 is CATSRGQRSSYNEQFF. Here the CDR3 DNA reads TGTGCCACCAGCAGAGGCCAGCGGAGCTCCTACAATGAGCAGTTCTTC.

This clonotype was observed a handful of times. The chain couples TRBV7-8 to TRBJ2-7; 7 positions agree with TRBD2. The CDR3 spans 16 residues. Germline V gene sequence: CDR1 SGHVS, CDR2 FQNEAQ. V shed 1 base and J 3 bases; nucleotides not matched to a gene: 9. The CDR3 DNA sequence: TGTGCCAGCAGCTTAGGCCGGACGGGGGGAGTCTACGAGCAGTACTTC. Protein: CASSLGRTGGVYEQYF.

This clonotype was counted at least ten times. V usage is TRBV7-2 and J usage is TRBJ1-2; TRBD1 might be the D (6 bases). Germline V gene data show CDR1 as SGHTA and CDR2 as FQGNSA. V lost 8 bases, J lost 0 bases, and 10 bases lay in between. CDR3 length: 13 residues. The CDR3 region is CASGGGSNYGYTF. CDR3 nucleotides: TGTGCCAGCGGCGGGGGCTCTAACTATGGCTACACCTTC.

Only a few counts were recorded for this clonotype. This chain connects TRBV12-3 or TRBV12-4 to TRBJ1-2; D gene ambiguous. V dropped 1 base and J dropped 0 bases, with 3 bases sitting between them. This CDR3 region has 13 residues. This CDR3 reads CASSLVPNYGYTF. For the CDR3, the DNA is TGTGCCAGCAGTTTAGTCCCTAACTATGGCTACACCTTC.

The sample holds many counts of this clonotype. The chain recombines TRBV4-2 with TRBJ2-3, with 8 bases identical to TRBD2. Germline V gene lookup returns CDR1 LGHNA and CDR2 YNFKEQ. This CDR3 region has 16 residues. Trimming cost V 4 bases and J 1 base; bases outside gene matches: 7. CDR3 amino acids: CASSLRWRGGTDTQYF. The CDR3 DNA is TGTGCCAGCAGCCTCAGGTGGCGGGGGGGCACAGATACGCAGTATTTT.

Ten or more counts support this clonotype. The CDR3 DNA sequence: TGTGCCAGCAGCTTAGTTCAGGGCAGGTCCCGCGGTAGCACAGATACGCAGTATTTT. Translated, it gives CASSLVQGRSRGSTDTQYF. J is TRBJ2-3 and V is TRBV7-2; tentatively, D is TRBD1 (5 bases). Trimming pared 1 base from V and 0 bases from J, leaving 20 bases between. Germline assignment: CDR1 SGHTA and CDR2 FQGNSA. The length of the CDR3 is 19 residues.

This clonotype occurred many times. V usage is TRBV20-1 and J usage is TRBJ1-2; 9 bases map to TRBD1. The V gene end was trimmed by 5 bases and the J gene end by 4 bases; junction bases not matched to a gene: 8. Germline V gives CDR1 DFQATT, CDR2 SNEGSKA (reference sequence). The CDR3 runs 14 residues. CDR3 loop: CSAEDRGAFYGYTF. CDR3 DNA sequence: TGCAGTGCTGAGGACAGGGGCGCATTCTATGGCTACACCTTC.

V and J are TRBV7-2 and TRBJ2-5; TRBD2 aligns across 11 bases. J was trimmed by 5 bases and V by 5 bases; bases with no gene match: 10. The CDR3 is 16 amino acids. Germline V gives CDR1 SGHTA, CDR2 FQGNSA. The DNA for the CDR3 is TGTGCCAGCAGCCAAAGTTTTAGCGGGGGGGTGGAGACCCAGTACTTC. This translates into CASSQSFSGGVETQYF. Based on the CDR3 plus reference TRBV7-2 and TRBJ2-5, the full variable domain is GAGVSQSPSNKVTEKGKDVELRCDPISGHTALYWYRQSLGQGLEFLIYFQGNSAPDKSGLPSDRFSAERTGGSVSTLTIQRTQQEDSAVYLCASSQSFSGGVETQYFGPGTRLLVL.

The chain employs TRBV11-2 and TRBJ2-3; D gene ambiguous. The V gene's germline CDR1 is SGHAT and CDR2 FQNNGV. This CDR3 region has 14 residues. V shed 3 bases and J shed 1 base, with 8 bases lying between them. CDR3: CASSFTAGTDTQYF. The CDR3 DNA sequence: TGTGCCAGCAGCTTCACGGCGGGCACAGATACGCAGTATTTT.

This clonotype was observed many times. The CDR3 DNA reads TGTGCCAGCAGCGTTTCTAGCGGGGGGGCGGGCACAGATACGCAGTATTTT. This encodes CASSVSSGGAGTDTQYF. V gene TRBV11-3 combines with J gene TRBJ2-3, with 12 bases matching TRBD2. V lost 5 bases, J lost 1 base, and 7 bases stayed unmatched. The length of the CDR3 is 17 residues. The germline V gene encodes CDR1 SGHNT and CDR2 YENEEA.